This TCR beta chain emerged from a study of T cell repertoires in cytomegalovirus infection. Overall study context: Public TCR beta signatures provided an indication of both CMV infection and a matching HLA type.

As regards this clonotype: What it binds is not known.

TCRdb reprocessed the reads with MiXCR, giving one entry per CDR3 protein. The sample holds some 390,000 distinct CDR3 sequences, about a sixth seen once. CDR1 is MNHEY, CDR2 SVGAGI, per germline. V lost 8 bases to trimming and J lost 7 bases; unmatched junction nucleotides: 12. This CDR3 comprises 15 residues. General study findings and limits: HLA-C-restricted CMV-specific TCR beta clonotypes were dominant in the ex vivo response. There were carriers of CMV plus the relevant HLA, and cumulative public TCR beta family frequency identified them.

The source material was PBMCs. The sequence derives from a human donor in good health (CMV status not recorded). Some clones in this sample may be carry-over from other donors' samples. This chain uses TRBV6-5 with TRBJ2-1; 9 bases are a match to TRBD2. CDR3 DNA sequence: TGTGCCAGCGGTCGGGGGGTAGCGGGAGCGAATGAGCAGTTCTTC. Amino acids: CASGRGVAGANEQFF.